The rows below give T cell receptor beta chains drawn from one sample of a study of CD8 T cells in ankylosing spondylitis. Each CDR3 protein is one row after TCRdb ran MiXCR on the 5' RACE reads. In the table there are 150,000 to 200,000 distinct CDR3 sequences, approximately 16% of which are singletons. The specimen sequenced was blood, either unsorted or a sorted T cell fraction (not recorded which). The receptors derive from a male donor with ankylosing spondylitis or in good health (not recorded which). CDR3s include the opening cysteine and the closing phenylalanine or tryptophan. The order of the fields is D gene, V gene, J gene, clone size, CDR3 DNA, CDR3 protein. A D gene is named only where the DNA matches it firmly. Clone size appears in some rows only: once, few, many, or a class for an expanded clone.

>.|TRBV5-6|TRBJ1-5|many
TGTGCCAGCAGCTTGGGACAGGACCCCAATCAGCCCCAGCATTTT
CASSLGQDPNQPQHF
>.|TRBV20-1|TRBJ2-2|few
TGCAGTGCTCGGCAGGGCTCGAACACCGGGGAGCTGTTTTTT
CSARQGSNTGELFF
>.|TRBV5-1|TRBJ1-1|.
TGCGCCAGCAGCTGGGACCCGAACACTGAAGCTTTCTTT
CASSWDPNTEAFF
>.|TRBV11-2|TRBJ2-7|.
TGTGCCAGCAGCTTAAATGAAGGAGGGGACGAGCAGTACTTC
CASSLNEGGDEQYF
>.|TRBV5-1|TRBJ2-1|.
TGCGCCAGCAGCTTGGCGGTGGAGTACAATGAGCAGTTCTTC
CASSLAVEYNEQFF
>.|TRBV28|TRBJ2-1|many
TGTGCCAGCAGTGGGGTCACCGGGGGTTACAATGAGCAGTTCTTC
CASSGVTGGYNEQFF
>TRBD2|TRBV20-1|TRBJ2-5|few
TGCAGTGCTGAGCTAGCGGGACGGTCACAGTACTTC
CSAELAGRSQYF
>.|TRBV6-5|TRBJ1-2|.
TGTGCCAGCAGTTTCTTAGAGGGTCTTGGAGCTGGCTACACCTTC
CASSFLEGLGAGYTF
>.|TRBV12-3/TRBV12-4|TRBJ2-2|many
TGTGCCAGCAGCCCCGACATAAACACCGGGGAGCTGTTTTTT
CASSPDINTGELFF
>.|TRBV5-1|TRBJ1-4|many
TGCGCCAGCGGAAACACACGAAAACTGTTTTTT
CASGNTRKLFF
>TRBD1|TRBV29-1|TRBJ1-4|.
TGCAGCGTTAACCTACAGGGGGCTCGAGAAAAACTGTTTTTT
CSVNLQGAREKLFF
>TRBD1|TRBV5-1|TRBJ2-7|many
TGCGCCAGCAGCACCTCCGGGACAGGCTTCTCCTACGAGCAGTACTTC
CASSTSGTGFSYEQYF
>TRBD1|TRBV12-3/TRBV12-4|TRBJ2-7|few
TGTGCCAGCAGTTTAGGTGAGGGGGCCCACGAGCAGTACTTC
CASSLGEGAHEQYF
>TRBD1|TRBV29-1|TRBJ2-3|many
TGCAGCGTTGAAAGGGGGCTGGGCACAGATACGCAGTATTTT
CSVERGLGTDTQYF
>TRBD2|TRBV4-1|TRBJ2-3|.
TGCGCCAGCACCCGGGGGACTAGTGCGACAGATACGCAGTATTTT
CASTRGTSATDTQYF
>.|TRBV5-1|TRBJ1-2|few
TGCGCCAGCAGCTTGGTAATGGGCAGGTTGCATAACTATGGCTACACCTTC
CASSLVMGRLHNYGYTF
>.|TRBV12-3/TRBV12-4|TRBJ2-7|many
TGTGCCAGCAGCTACGGGGGACGCGGATCCTACGAGCAGTACTTC
CASSYGGRGSYEQYF
>.|TRBV3-1|TRBJ2-3|many
TGTGCCAGCAGCCAAGATCCTCCAAGAACAGATACGCAGTATTTT
CASSQDPPRTDTQYF
>TRBD1|TRBV12-3/TRBV12-4|TRBJ1-5|many
TGTGCCAGCAGGCCGACAGGGGATGGTGCTCAGCCCCAGCATTTT
CASRPTGDGAQPQHF
>.|TRBV5-1|TRBJ1-1|many
TGCGCCAGCAGCTTGTCACGGGGGGCCGGTACTGAAGCTTTCTTT
CASSLSRGAGTEAFF
>.|TRBV5-4|TRBJ2-7|few
TGTGCCAGCAGCTTGGTTGGGGGAGTCAGTAACGAGCAGTACTTC
CASSLVGGVSNEQYF
>.|TRBV2|TRBJ1-3|.
TGTGCCAGCAGGCCCGGGCATAGTGGAAACACCATATATTTT
CASRPGHSGNTIYF
>TRBD1|TRBV24-1|TRBJ2-6|.
TGTGCCACCAGTGACCCGGGACAGGGTAACAACGTCCTGACTTTC
CATSDPGQGNNVLTF
>.|TRBV20-1|TRBJ1-1|.
TGCAGTGCTCCGGAGGCAGGGGCGAACACTGAAGCTTTCTTT
CSAPEAGANTEAFF
>TRBD2|TRBV3-1|TRBJ2-7|few
TGTGCCAGCAGCCTTTTAGCGGGCGAGCAGTACTTC
CASSLLAGEQYF
>.|TRBV7-2|TRBJ2-5|.
TGTGCCAGCGCCCTCACTCAAGAGACCCAGTACTTC
CASALTQETQYF
>.|TRBV3-1|TRBJ1-2|few
TGTGCCAGCAGCCAAGGGCGGGGGACCTATGGCTACACCTTC
CASSQGRGTYGYTF
>.|TRBV24-1|TRBJ2-2|.
TGTGCCACCAGTGCCAGGGGTGAGATTCGGAACACCGGGGAGCTGTTTTTT
CATSARGEIRNTGELFF
>.|TRBV9|TRBJ2-6|.
TGTGCCAGCAGAACCTCTGGGGCCAACGTCCTGACTTTC
CASRTSGANVLTF
>TRBD2|TRBV4-1|TRBJ2-3|many
TGCGCCAGCAGCCAAGAGAGGGGTTGGAGCGGGAGTGGCGCAGATACGCAGTATTTT
CASSQERGWSGSGADTQYF
>.|TRBV11-2|TRBJ1-1|few
TGTGCCAGCAGCTTACCCGGGAATGAAGCTTTCTTT
CASSLPGNEAFF
>TRBD2|TRBV5-1|TRBJ2-3|many
TGCGCCAGCAGGGCCAGCGGGAGCTCCCCAGATACGCAGTATTTT
CASRASGSSPDTQYF
>.|TRBV5-1|TRBJ1-1|many
TGCGCCAGCAGCTTCGGGGAGGGCACTGAAGCTTTCTTT
CASSFGEGTEAFF
>TRBD1|TRBV28|TRBJ1-1|many
TGTGCCAGCAGTTACAAGCTCGAGAGGGGGCAGTTGAACACTGAAGCTTTCTTT
CASSYKLERGQLNTEAFF
>.|TRBV5-1|TRBJ1-2|few
TGCGCCAGCAGCTTGGAGGCGGTCTATGGCTACACCTTC
CASSLEAVYGYTF
>TRBD1|TRBV5-4|TRBJ1-1|many
TGTGCCAGCAGCGGGGGACAGGGGGGCACTGAAGCTTTCTTT
CASSGGQGGTEAFF
>TRBD2|TRBV3-1|TRBJ2-1|.
TGTGCCAGCAGTCCGCTAAGCGGGACTAATGAGCAGTTCTTC
CASSPLSGTNEQFF
>.|TRBV28|TRBJ2-2|.
TGTGCCAGCAGCCCCCGAGGGGTCGGCACCGGGGAGCTGTTTTTT
CASSPRGVGTGELFF
>TRBD1|TRBV6-5|TRBJ2-4|.
TGTGCCAGCAGTTACTCGGACAGGGGCAAAAACATTCAGTACTTC
CASSYSDRGKNIQYF
>.|TRBV27|TRBJ1-1|many
TGTGCCAGCTCCTGGGGGGGCTTGAACACTGAAGCTTTCTTT
CASSWGGLNTEAFF
>.|TRBV5-1|TRBJ2-7|few
TGCGCCAGCAGCACATCCCCTGAAAGCGGCGAGCAGTACTTC
CASSTSPESGEQYF
>.|TRBV29-1|TRBJ1-2|many
TGCAGCGTTGCCGGTAACTATGGCTACACCTTC
CSVAGNYGYTF
>TRBD1|TRBV5-1|TRBJ2-3|many
TGCGCCAGTAGTAGCGACAGGGGGCGATCAGATACGCAGTATTTT
CASSSDRGRSDTQYF
>.|TRBV5-5|TRBJ2-3|few
TGTGCCAGCAGCCCACAGGTTAGAGGCGCAGATACGCAGTATTTT
CASSPQVRGADTQYF
>.|TRBV20-1|TRBJ2-6|many
TGCAGTGCAAACCCAGGGGGGGGGGCCAACGTCCTGACTTTC
CSANPGGGANVLTF
>.|TRBV5-1|TRBJ1-5|.
TGCGCCAGCAGCTTGGATGGCGCAAGCAATCAGCCCCAGCATTTT
CASSLDGASNQPQHF
>TRBD1|TRBV7-7|TRBJ2-7|.
TGTGCCAGCAGCCCGGGACAGGGGTTAACCTACGAGCAGTACTTC
CASSPGQGLTYEQYF
>TRBD1|TRBV29-1|TRBJ1-1|few
TGCAGCGTGGGGACAGGGACGCGAGGCACTGAAGCTTTCTTT
CSVGTGTRGTEAFF
>.|TRBV29-1|TRBJ1-3|many
TGCAGCGTTGAGCTAGGGAACTCTGGAAACACCATATATTTT
CSVELGNSGNTIYF
>TRBD2|TRBV12-3/TRBV12-4|TRBJ2-7|many
TGTGCCAGCAGTACGACTAGCGGGAGGGCCCCGTACTTC
CASSTTSGRAPYF
>.|TRBV19|TRBJ2-1|.
TGTGCCGCCTGGGGGGGGAGGGGGGATGAGCAGTTCTTC
CAAWGGRGDEQFF